Listed below are T cell receptor beta chains from one sample, sequenced in a study of blood T cell repertoires in COVID-19. Here immunoSEQ multiplex PCR was the method, and the copy in TCRdb shows in-frame clones only, minus some. Among fewer than 350,000 clones listed, roughly 90% were seen once. Source material: PBMCs or T cells enriched from blood (not recorded which). The receptors here all came from a man between 60 and 75 years old who had recovered from COVID-19. Both conserved end residues are part of each CDR3. D genes are given only for firm matches. Expanded clones get a size class; other rows say once, few or many, or leave the size out.

v_call	clone_size	j_call	d_call	cdr3_nt	cdr3_aa
TRBV18	-	TRBJ2-5	-	TGTGCCAGCTCACCTCAAGCAGGGCAAGAGACCCAGTACTTC	CASSPQAGQETQYF
TRBV15	-	TRBJ2-7	TRBD1	TGTGCCACCAGCAGAGGGCCGGGACAGCTTTCCTACGAGCAGTACTTC	CATSRGPGQLSYEQYF
TRBV25-1	few	TRBJ2-3	TRBD2	TGTGCCAGCAGCCAGACTAGCGGGAGCCCAGATACGCAGTATTTT	CASSQTSGSPDTQYF
TRBV28	-	TRBJ1-5	TRBD1	TGTGCCAGCAGGAATAACAGGGGGTTAAGTCAGCCCCAGCATTTT	CASRNNRGLSQPQHF
TRBV28	-	TRBJ2-3	-	TGTGCCAGCAGTTCGAGTCCGGATACGCAGTATTTT	CASSSSPDTQYF
TRBV2	-	TRBJ2-5	TRBD1	TGTGCCAGCGAAGACAGGGCCTTTGGGACCCAGTACTTC	CASEDRAFGTQYF
TRBV30	-	TRBJ1-1	-	TGTGCCTGGAGCCTGGACAGATACACTGAAGCTTTCTTT	CAWSLDRYTEAFF
TRBV2	-	TRBJ2-3	-	TGTGCCAGCAGTGACAGGGTCGGCCCAGATACGCAGTATTTT	CASSDRVGPDTQYF
TRBV7-2	-	TRBJ2-1	TRBD2	TGTGCCAGCAGCTTTACTAGCGGACCTTACAATGAGCAGTTCTTC	CASSFTSGPYNEQFF
TRBV21-1	-	TRBJ1-1	-	TGTGCCAGCAGCACCGACGAGGAGGGGTTGAACACTGAAGCTTTCTTT	CASSTDEEGLNTEAFF
TRBV23-1	once	TRBJ2-1	TRBD1	TGCGCCAGCAGTCAATCTGCCAGGGGGCGGGACAATGAGCAGTTCTTC	CASSQSARGRDNEQFF
TRBV5-1	-	TRBJ1-1	-	TGCGCCAGCAGCTTGGAGGGGCTTTACACTGAAGCTTTCTTT	CASSLEGLYTEAFF
TRBV24-1	few	TRBJ1-5	TRBD1	TGTGCCACCAGTGATGATACCGGGACAGGCAGCAATCAGCCCCAGCATTTT	CATSDDTGTGSNQPQHF
TRBV2	-	TRBJ1-2	TRBD1	TGTGCCAGCAGTAAGTCCCGGGACAGGCCGGGCTACACCTTC	CASSKSRDRPGYTF
TRBV11-2	-	TRBJ1-1	-	TGTGCCAGCAGCTTATATGGCCAGGCCGGCACTGAAGCTTTCTTT	CASSLYGQAGTEAFF
TRBV4-3	-	TRBJ2-1	-	TGCGCCAGCAGCCAAGATCGACAGGTCCGCTCCTACAATGAGCAGTTCTTC	CASSQDRQVRSYNEQFF
TRBV5-1	-	TRBJ2-2	-	TGCGCCAGCAGCTTAGAGGGCCCCTACGGGGAGCTGTTTTTT	CASSLEGPYGELFF
TRBV4-1	once	TRBJ2-1	TRBD2	TGCGCCAGCAGCCAAGTCCCGTGGCTAGCGGGAATCAATGAGCAGTTCTTC	CASSQVPWLAGINEQFF
TRBV20-1	few	TRBJ1-5	TRBD1	TGCAGTGCTGGTGGACAGGGCGATCAGCCCCAGCATTTT	CSAGGQGDQPQHF
TRBV5-6	-	TRBJ1-6	TRBD1	TGTGCCAGCAGCTTGGGAGACAGGGGCCCCTTCTATAATTCACCCCTCCACTTT	CASSLGDRGPFYNSPLHF
TRBV11-2	-	TRBJ1-2	-	TGTGCCAGCAGCTCACCAACAGCAGTTAACTATGGCTACACCTTC	CASSSPTAVNYGYTF
TRBV6-5	-	TRBJ1-6	TRBD1	TGTGCCAGCAGCCCCGACAGGGGGGCTTCACCCCTCCACTTT	CASSPDRGASPLHF
TRBV9	-	TRBJ2-1	-	TGTGCCAGCAGCGTAGACGCGCGGGGCCCTTCGGATGAGCAGTTCTTC	CASSVDARGPSDEQFF
TRBV30	-	TRBJ2-1	TRBD1	TGTGCCTGGAGCGATAGGACAGGGCCGCAGTTCTTC	CAWSDRTGPQFF
TRBV6-1	-	TRBJ1-5	-	TGTGCCAGCAGTGAAATATGGGGGGGGACCCAGCATTTT	CASSEIWGGTQHF
TRBV2	-	TRBJ2-2	-	TGTGCCAGCAGTGTTTTGGCAGGGCTCACCGGGGAGCTGTTTTTT	CASSVLAGLTGELFF
TRBV20-1	-	TRBJ2-1	TRBD1	TGCAGTGCTAGTTCCTCAGGGGGCGCATACAATGAGCAGTTCTTC	CSASSSGGAYNEQFF
TRBV28	-	TRBJ1-1	-	TGTGCCAGCAGTTTACGGGGGGGCACTGAAGCTTTCTTT	CASSLRGGTEAFF
TRBV11-2	-	TRBJ2-5	-	TGTGCCAGCAGCTTCACGCGGGGCGGGCGAGAGACCCAGTACTTC	CASSFTRGGRETQYF
TRBV5-1	-	TRBJ1-3	TRBD1	TGCGCCAGCAGCTATGGACAGGTCGACTCTGGAAACACCATATATTTT	CASSYGQVDSGNTIYF
TRBV5-6	once	TRBJ2-2	TRBD2	TGTGCCAGCAGCCCTCTAGCGGGAGCCACCGGGGAGCTGTTTTTT	CASSPLAGATGELFF
TRBV5-1	-	TRBJ2-1	TRBD2	TGCGCCAGCAGCTTGGGGGGACTAGCTCCGAGGTACAATGAGCAGTTCTTC	CASSLGGLAPRYNEQFF
TRBV29-1	once	TRBJ2-3	TRBD2	TGCAGCCGCTCTGGAGCGGGAAATACAGATACGCAGTATTTT	CSRSGAGNTDTQYF
TRBV2	-	TRBJ2-5	TRBD1	TGTGCCAGCAGTGATTCAGGGGGCAGAGAGACCCAGTACTTC	CASSDSGGRETQYF
TRBV5-5	-	TRBJ1-5	-	TGTGCCAGCAGCTTATACAGGACGAATCAGCCCCAGCATTTT	CASSLYRTNQPQHF
TRBV5-1	-	TRBJ2-7	TRBD1	TGCGCCAGCAGCTTGGCCTGGGCAGGGGGCTACGAGCAGTACTTC	CASSLAWAGGYEQYF
TRBV10-3	-	TRBJ1-1	TRBD1	TGTGCCATCAGCCCGGGACAGCCGAACACTGAAGCTTTCTTT	CAISPGQPNTEAFF
TRBV28	-	TRBJ1-2	TRBD1	TGTGCCAGCAGTGCGACAGGGGAAGGTGTACCTGGCTACACCTTC	CASSATGEGVPGYTF
TRBV6-5	few	TRBJ1-2	-	TGTGCCAGCAGTCAAAGCGGGGGGCGTCATGGCTACACCTTC	CASSQSGGRHGYTF
TRBV14	-	TRBJ2-7	TRBD2	TGTGCCAGCAGCCAGGGAGGGGTGTTTGGGTCCTACGAGCAGTACTTC	CASSQGGVFGSYEQYF
TRBV28	-	TRBJ1-1	TRBD1	TGTGCCAGCAGACTACAGGGGGGGGCTGAAGCTTTCTTT	CASRLQGGAEAFF
TRBV11-1	-	TRBJ2-3	-	TGTGCCAGCAGCTCACAGCTTTTGGGCACAGATACGCAGTATTTT	CASSSQLLGTDTQYF
TRBV10-1	-	TRBJ2-3	TRBD2	TGCGCCAGCAGTGAACGACTAGCGGGTCCCTTATGTAGCACAGATACGCAGTATTTT	CASSERLAGPLCSTDTQYF
TRBV6-6	-	TRBJ1-4	TRBD1	TGTGCCACTAGACAGGGTAGTTCGGAAAAACTGTTTTTT	CATRQGSSEKLFF
TRBV5-6	-	TRBJ1-1	-	TGTGCCAGCAGCTTACGAGGTTTGAACACTGAAGCTTTCTTT	CASSLRGLNTEAFF
TRBV7-9	-	TRBJ2-1	TRBD1	TGTGCCAGCAGCTTGTTGGGCGGGACAGGGCTTTACAATGAGCAGTTCTTC	CASSLLGGTGLYNEQFF
TRBV12-3/TRBV12-4	-	TRBJ2-5	-	TGTGCCAGCCAGACAGATTACCAAGAGACCCAGTACTTC	CASQTDYQETQYF
TRBV4-1	-	TRBJ2-2	-	TGCGCCAGCAGCCAAGATAGGTCTAGGTGGGAGCTGTTTTTT	CASSQDRSRWELFF
TRBV5-1	-	TRBJ2-1	-	TGCGCCAGCAGCGACGGGGACTTCTACAATGAGCAGTTCTTC	CASSDGDFYNEQFF
TRBV4-3	-	TRBJ1-6	-	TGCGCCAGCAGCCAGCTCCCCCAAGGGGGGGCCCAAAATTCACCCCTCCACTTT	CASSQLPQGGAQNSPLHF
TRBV14	-	TRBJ1-4	-	TGTGCCAGCAGCCGGGGGGGGAATGAAAAACTGTTTTTT	CASSRGGNEKLFF